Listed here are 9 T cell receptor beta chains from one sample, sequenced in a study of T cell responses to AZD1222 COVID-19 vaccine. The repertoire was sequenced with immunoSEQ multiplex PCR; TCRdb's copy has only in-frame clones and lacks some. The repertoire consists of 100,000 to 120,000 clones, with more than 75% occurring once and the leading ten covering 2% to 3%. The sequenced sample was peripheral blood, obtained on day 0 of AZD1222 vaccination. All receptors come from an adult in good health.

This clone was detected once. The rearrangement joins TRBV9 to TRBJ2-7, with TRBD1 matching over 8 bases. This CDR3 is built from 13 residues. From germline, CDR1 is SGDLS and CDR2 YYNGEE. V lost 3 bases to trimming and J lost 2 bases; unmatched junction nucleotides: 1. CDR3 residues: CASSAGQAYEQYF. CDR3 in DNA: TGTGCCAGCAGCGCGGGACAGGCCTACGAGCAGTACTTC.

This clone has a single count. The CDR3 protein is CASSRGPGNDEQFF. The CDR3 DNA reads TGTGCCAGCAGCAGGGGGCCAGGGAACGATGAGCAGTTCTTC. The chain joins TRBV2 to TRBJ2-1, with 8 bases matching TRBD1. The CDR3 loop spans 14 amino acids. The J segment lost 8 bases and the V segment lost 6 bases, leaving 9 bases of the junction unmatched. Germline V gene sequence: CDR1 SNHLY, CDR2 FYNNEI.

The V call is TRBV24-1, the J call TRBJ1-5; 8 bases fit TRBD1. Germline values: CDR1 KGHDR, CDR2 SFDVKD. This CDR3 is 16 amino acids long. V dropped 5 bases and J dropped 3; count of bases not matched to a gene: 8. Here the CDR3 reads CATSVGTGSDNQPQHF. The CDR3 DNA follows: TGTGCCACCAGTGTTGGGACAGGTTCTGACAATCAGCCCCAGCATTTT.

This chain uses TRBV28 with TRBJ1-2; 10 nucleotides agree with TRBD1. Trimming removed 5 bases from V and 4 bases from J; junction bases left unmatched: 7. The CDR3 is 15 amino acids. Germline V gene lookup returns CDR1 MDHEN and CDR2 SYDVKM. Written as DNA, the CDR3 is TGTGCCAGCAGTCATCAGACAGGGGGCACCTATGGCTACACCTTC. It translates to CASSHQTGGTYGYTF.

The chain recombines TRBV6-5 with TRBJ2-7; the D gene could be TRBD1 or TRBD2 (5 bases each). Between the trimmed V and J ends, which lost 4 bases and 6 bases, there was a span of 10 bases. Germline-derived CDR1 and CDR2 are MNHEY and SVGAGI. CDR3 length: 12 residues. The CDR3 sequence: CASSSAGSEQYF. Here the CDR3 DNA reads TGTGCCAGCAGTTCCGCAGGGAGCGAGCAGTACTTC.

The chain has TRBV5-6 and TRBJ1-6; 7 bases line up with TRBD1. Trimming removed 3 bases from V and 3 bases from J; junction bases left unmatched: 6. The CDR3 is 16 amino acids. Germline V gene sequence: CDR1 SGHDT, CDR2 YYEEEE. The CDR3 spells CASSSGGLIYNSPLHF. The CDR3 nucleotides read TGTGCCAGCAGCTCAGGGGGACTGATCTATAATTCACCCCTCCACTTT.

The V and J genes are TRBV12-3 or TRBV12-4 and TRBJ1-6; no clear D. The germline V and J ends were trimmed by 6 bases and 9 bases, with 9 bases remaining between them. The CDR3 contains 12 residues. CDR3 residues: CASSLLSSPLHF. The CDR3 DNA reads TGTGCCAGCAGCCTGCTGAGTTCACCCCTCCACTTT.

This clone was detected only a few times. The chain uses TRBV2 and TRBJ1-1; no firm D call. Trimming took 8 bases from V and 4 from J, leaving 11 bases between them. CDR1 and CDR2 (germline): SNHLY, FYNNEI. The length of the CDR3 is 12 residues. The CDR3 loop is CASLGGLTEAFF. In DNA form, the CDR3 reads TGTGCCAGCCTCGGTGGGCTCACTGAAGCTTTCTTT.

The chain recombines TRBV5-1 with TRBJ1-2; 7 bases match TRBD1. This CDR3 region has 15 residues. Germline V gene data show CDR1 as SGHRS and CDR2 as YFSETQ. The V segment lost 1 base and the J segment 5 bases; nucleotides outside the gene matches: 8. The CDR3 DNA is TGCGCCAGCAGCTTGACACAGGGGAGTCGATATGGCTACACCTTC. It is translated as CASSLTQGSRYGYTF. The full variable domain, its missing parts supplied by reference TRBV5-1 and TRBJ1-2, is KAGVTQTPRYLIKTRGQQVTLSCSPISGHRSVSWYQQTPGQGLQFLFEYFSETQRNKGNFPGRFSGRQFSNSRSEMNVSTLELGDSALYLCASSLTQGSRYGYTFGSGTRLTVV.